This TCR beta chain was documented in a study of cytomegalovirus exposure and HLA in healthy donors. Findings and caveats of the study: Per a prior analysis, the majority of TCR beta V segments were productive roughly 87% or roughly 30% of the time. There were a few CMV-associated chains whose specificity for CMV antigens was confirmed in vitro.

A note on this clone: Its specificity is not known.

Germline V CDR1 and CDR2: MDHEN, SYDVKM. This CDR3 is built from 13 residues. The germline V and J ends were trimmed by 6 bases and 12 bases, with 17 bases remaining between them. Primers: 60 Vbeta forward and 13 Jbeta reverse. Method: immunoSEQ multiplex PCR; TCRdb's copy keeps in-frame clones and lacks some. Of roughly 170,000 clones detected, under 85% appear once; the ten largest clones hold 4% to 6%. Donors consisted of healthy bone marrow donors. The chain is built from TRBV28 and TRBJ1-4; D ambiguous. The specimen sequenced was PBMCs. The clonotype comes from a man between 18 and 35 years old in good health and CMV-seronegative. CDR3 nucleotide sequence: TGTGCCAGCAGGGGGTGGGCTCCGGAGGAACTGTTTTTT. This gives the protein CASRGWAPEELFF.